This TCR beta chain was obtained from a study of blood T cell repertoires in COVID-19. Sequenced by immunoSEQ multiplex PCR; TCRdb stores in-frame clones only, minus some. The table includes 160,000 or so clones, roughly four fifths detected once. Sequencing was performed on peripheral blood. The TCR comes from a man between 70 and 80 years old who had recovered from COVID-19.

CDR3 nucleotides: TGTGCCAGTTCCCGCGGGACAGCCTACGAGCAGTACTTC. As protein: CASSRGTAYEQYF. The chain couples TRBV19 to TRBJ2-7; weak D call: TRBD1 (7 bases). This CDR3 is built from 13 residues. Deletions cut 8 bases from V and 2 bases from J, with 13 bases between. Germline V gene lookup returns CDR1 LNHDA and CDR2 SQIVND (reference sequence).